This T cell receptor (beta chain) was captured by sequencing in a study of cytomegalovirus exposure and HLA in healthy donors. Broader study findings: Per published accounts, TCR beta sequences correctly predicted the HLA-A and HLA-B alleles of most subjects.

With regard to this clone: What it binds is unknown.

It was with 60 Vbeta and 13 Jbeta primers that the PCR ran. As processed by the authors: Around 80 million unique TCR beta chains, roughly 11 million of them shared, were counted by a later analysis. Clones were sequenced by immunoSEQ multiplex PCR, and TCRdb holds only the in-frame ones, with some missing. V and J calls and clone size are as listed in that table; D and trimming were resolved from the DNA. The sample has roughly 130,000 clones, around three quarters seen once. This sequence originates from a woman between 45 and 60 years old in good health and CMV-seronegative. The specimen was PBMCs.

CDR3: CASAQGRTYNQPQHF. The CDR3 DNA reads TGTGCCAGCGCCCAGGGCAGGACATACAATCAGCCCCAGCATTTT. This sequence joins TRBV19 and TRBJ1-5, with D possibly TRBD1 on 5 matching bases. Germline assignment: CDR1 LNHDA and CDR2 SQIVND (reference sequence). The CDR3 has 15 amino acids. V was pared by 9 bases and J by 3 bases, with 18 bases between.